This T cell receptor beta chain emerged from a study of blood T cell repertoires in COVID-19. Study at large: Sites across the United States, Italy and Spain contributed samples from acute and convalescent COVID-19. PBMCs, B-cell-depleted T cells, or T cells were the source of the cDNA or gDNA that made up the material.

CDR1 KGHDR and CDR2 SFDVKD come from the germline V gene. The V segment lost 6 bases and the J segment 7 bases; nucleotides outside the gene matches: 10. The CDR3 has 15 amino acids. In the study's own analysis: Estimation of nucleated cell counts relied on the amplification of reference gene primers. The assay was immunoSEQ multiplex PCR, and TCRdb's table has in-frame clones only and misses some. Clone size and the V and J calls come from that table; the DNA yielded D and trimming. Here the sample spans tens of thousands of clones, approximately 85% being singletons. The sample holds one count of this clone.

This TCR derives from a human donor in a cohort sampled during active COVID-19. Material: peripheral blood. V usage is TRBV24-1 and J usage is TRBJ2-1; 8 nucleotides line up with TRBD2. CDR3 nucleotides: TGTGCCACCAGTCCCTCTGCGGGGGGCTGGAATGAGCAGTTCTTC. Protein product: CATSPSAGGWNEQFF.